Listed here are 16 T cell receptor beta chains from one sample, sequenced in a study of T cells after posttransplantation cyclophosphamide (dated by TCRdb to the mid-2010s). The library was obtained by the immunoSEQ multiplex PCR assay. The table comes from immuneACCESS by way of TCRdb, which keeps in-frame sequences with V and J called. Part of the clones is missing from these tables; in studies checked, under half for an unresolved V gene and the rest for unknown reasons. This sample contains roughly 35,000 clones, none of which is a singleton. The ten largest account for roughly 6.7% of the sample. Sequenced: PBMCs. All receptors come from a woman aged 45-60 years in good health and a related stem cell transplant donor.

This clone was recorded at least ten times. The chain uses TRBV5-1 and TRBJ2-7; D gene ambiguous. CDR1 is SGHRS, CDR2 YFSETQ, per germline. V lost 3 bases, J lost 3 bases, and 16 bases lay in between. This CDR3 comprises 15 residues. The CDR3 bases are TGCGCCAGCAGCTCCCTGGGCGTGGATCGCTACGAGCAGTACTTC. Amino acids: CASSSLGVDRYEQYF.

This clone was seen repeatedly, ten times or more. This chain links TRBV6-5 with TRBJ2-6; D gene ambiguous. CDR1 MNHEY and CDR2 SVGAGI come from the germline V gene. This CDR3 has 15 residues. The V gene lost 8 bases and the J gene lost 0 bases, with 11 bases spanning the gap. CDR3 DNA sequence: TGTGCCAGCCAGCGTCTGTACTCTGGGGCCAACGTCCTGACTTTC. Residues: CASQRLYSGANVLTF.

The chain combines TRBV30 with TRBJ1-2, with TRBD1 matching 7 bases. The junction had 9 bases not matched to a gene; V was cut back by 2 bases and J by 6 bases. Germline CDR1 is GTSNPN and CDR2 is SVGIG (reference sequence). CDR3 length equals 14 residues. This CDR3 reads CAWSLSLQGNGYTF. CDR3 sequence (DNA): TGTGCCTGGAGTCTCTCACTACAGGGGAATGGCTACACCTTC.

In its sample, this clone was seen many times. This chain joins TRBV12-3 or TRBV12-4 and TRBJ2-7; possible D gene TRBD1, 5 bases. This CDR3 comprises 15 residues. Trimming stripped 6 bases from V and 4 bases from J, with 19 bases between. In DNA form, the CDR3 reads TGTGCCAGCAGCCCTCTCAGCAGGGCCTCATACGAGCAGTACTTC. This sequence encodes CASSPLSRASYEQYF.

The chain joins TRBV7-3 to TRBJ1-1, with D perhaps matching TRBD1 (5 bases). The V gene's germline CDR1 is SGHTA and CDR2 FQGTGA. The germline V and J ends were trimmed by 6 bases and 4 bases, with 24 bases remaining between them. The CDR3 is made up of 17 amino acids. CDR3 protein: CASSQNGGRESGTEAFF. The CDR3 bases are TGTGCCAGCAGTCAAAACGGCGGCAGGGAATCGGGCACTGAAGCTTTCTTT.

V gene TRBV29-1 combines with J gene TRBJ1-2, with 10 bases aligning to TRBD1. Germline assignment: CDR1 SQVTM and CDR2 ANQGSEA. The CDR3 runs 12 residues. V lost 7 bases, J lost 8 bases, and 7 bases stayed unmatched. CDR3 sequence (DNA): TGCAGCGGAAGACAGGGGGCGGAAGGCTACACCTTC. This gives the protein CSGRQGAEGYTF.

The table lists this clone with many counts. The genes are TRBV10-1 and TRBJ2-1, with D maybe TRBD1 (6 bases). The CDR3 has 17 amino acids. CDR1 is WNHNN, CDR2 SYGVQD, per germline (reference sequence). The V gene lost 0 bases and the J gene lost 7 bases, with 19 bases spanning the gap. Written as DNA, the CDR3 is TGCGCCAGCAGTGAGTCAGTAAGGAACAGGGCGGCGAATGAGCAGTTCTTC. It codes for CASSESVRNRAANEQFF.

CDR3 protein: CASSDPRDSGSGNTIYF. In DNA, the CDR3 is TGTGCCAGCAGTGATCCACGGGACAGCGGCTCTGGAAACACCATATATTTT. The chain is built from TRBV25-1 and TRBJ1-3; 7 bases are shared with TRBD1. The ends lost 3 bases at V and 0 bases at J; junction bases unmatched: 8. Germline CDR1 reads MGHDK; CDR2 reads SYGVNS. This CDR3 is built from 17 residues.

This clone was detected a few times. The chain uses TRBV4-3 and TRBJ2-2; 11 nucleotides match TRBD2. Germline CDR1 and CDR2: LGHNA and YSLEER. After removal of 0 bases from V and 4 bases from J, the junction contained 10 bases not matched to a gene. This CDR3 is built from 19 residues. CDR3 in DNA: TGCGCCAGCAGCCAAGATGGCTTAGCGGGAGGGCCCGGCACCGGGGAGCTGTTTTTT. This sequence encodes CASSQDGLAGGPGTGELFF.

This clone was detected many times. The V and J genes are TRBV12-3 or TRBV12-4 and TRBJ1-4, with unresolved D. The CDR3 covers 18 residues. V was cut by 1 base and J by 4 bases, with 19 bases left in between. The CDR3 sequence: CASSLEERSVYGNEKLFF. The DNA of the CDR3 is TGTGCCAGCAGTTTAGAAGAACGGTCGGTTTACGGTAATGAAAAACTGTTTTTT.

There are many counts of this clone. The chain combines TRBV11-3 with TRBJ2-1; D call uncertain. The V gene lost 0 bases and the J gene lost 5 bases, with 8 bases spanning the gap. CDR3 length equals 14 residues. The germline V gene encodes CDR1 SGHNT and CDR2 YENEEA. The CDR3 protein is CASSLEGDNNEQFF. The DNA of the CDR3 is TGTGCCAGCAGCTTAGAGGGCGATAACAATGAGCAGTTCTTC.

This clone has at least ten counts. At one end, the junction sequence differs from germline, possibly due to a read error. The gene calls are TRBV27 and TRBJ1-1; tentative D call: TRBD1 (6 bases). The CDR3 covers 14 residues. Germline V gives CDR1 MNHEY, CDR2 SMNVEV (reference sequence). CDR3 sequence reads: CASNLQGGRTEAFF. The CDR3 region has the DNA TGTGCCAGCAATTTACAGGGAGGACGGACTGAAGCTTTCTTT.

This clone has ten or more counts. This chain connects TRBV27 to TRBJ2-7, with 13 bases identical to TRBD2. The germline V gene encodes CDR1 MNHEY and CDR2 SMNVEV (reference sequence). The CDR3 runs to 15 residues. V lost 6 bases to trimming and J lost 4 bases; unmatched junction nucleotides: 6. The CDR3 spells CASSWTSGSSYEQYF. CDR3 bases: TGTGCCAGCAGCTGGACTAGCGGGAGTTCTTACGAGCAGTACTTC.

The table lists this clone with many counts. The chain recombines TRBV19 with TRBJ2-5; 8 nucleotides align to TRBD2. V lost 5 bases to trimming and J lost 4 bases; unmatched junction nucleotides: 0. Germline values: CDR1 LNHDA, CDR2 SQIVND (reference sequence). This CDR3 contains 12 residues. CDR3 in amino acids: CASSLAGETQYF. CDR3 nucleotide sequence: TGTGCCAGTAGTCTAGCGGGAGAGACCCAGTACTTC.

Ten or more counts support this clone. The chain joins TRBV7-2 to TRBJ2-3; 13 nucleotides line up with TRBD2. The germline gives CDR1 SGHTA, CDR2 FQGNSA. CDR3 length: 19 amino acids. V lost 4 bases and J lost 0; bases outside the gene matches: 10. For the CDR3, the DNA is TGTGCCAGCAGCTCTCCCGGGACTAGCGGGAAGCGAAGCACAGATACGCAGTATTTT. Translating gives CASSSPGTSGKRSTDTQYF.

This clone occurred many times. The chain employs TRBV14 and TRBJ2-1; TRBD2 agrees at 9 bases. The J segment lost 0 bases and the V segment lost 2 bases, leaving 8 bases of the junction unmatched. CDR1 is SGHDN, CDR2 FVKESK, per germline. There are 18 residues in the CDR3. The CDR3 sequence: CASSQLPLAGSSYNEQFF. DNA of the CDR3: TGTGCCAGCAGCCAATTACCACTAGCGGGCAGCTCCTACAATGAGCAGTTCTTC.